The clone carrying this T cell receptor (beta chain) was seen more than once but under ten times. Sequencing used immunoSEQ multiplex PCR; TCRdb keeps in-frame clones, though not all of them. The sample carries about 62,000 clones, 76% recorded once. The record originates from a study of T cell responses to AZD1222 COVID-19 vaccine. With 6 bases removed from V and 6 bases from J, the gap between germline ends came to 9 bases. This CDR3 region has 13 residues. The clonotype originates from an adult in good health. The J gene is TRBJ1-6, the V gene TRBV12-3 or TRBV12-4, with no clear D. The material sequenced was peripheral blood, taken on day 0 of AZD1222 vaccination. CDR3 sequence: CASRPRLNSPLHF. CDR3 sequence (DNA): TGTGCCAGCAGACCTCGACTTAATTCACCCCTCCACTTT.